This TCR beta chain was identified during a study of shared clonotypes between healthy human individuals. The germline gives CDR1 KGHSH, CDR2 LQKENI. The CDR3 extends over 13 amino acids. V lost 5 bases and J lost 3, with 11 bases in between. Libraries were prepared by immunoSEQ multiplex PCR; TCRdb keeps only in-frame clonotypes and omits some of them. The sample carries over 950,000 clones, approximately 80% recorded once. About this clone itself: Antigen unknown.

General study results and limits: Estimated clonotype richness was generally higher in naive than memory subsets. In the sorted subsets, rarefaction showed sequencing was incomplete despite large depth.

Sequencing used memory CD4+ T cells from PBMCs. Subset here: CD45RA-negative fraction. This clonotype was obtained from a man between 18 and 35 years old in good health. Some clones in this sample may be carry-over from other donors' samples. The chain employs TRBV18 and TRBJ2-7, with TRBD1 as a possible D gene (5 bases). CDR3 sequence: CASSFSRDYEQYF. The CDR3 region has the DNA TGTGCCAGCTCATTCAGCAGGGACTACGAGCAGTACTTC.